Included here is one TCR beta chain sequence, with context. Its antigen is as yet unknown. This table comes from immunoSEQ multiplex PCR, and its TCRdb copy is limited to in-frame clones, with some not included. The sample shows tens of thousands of clones, almost 95% of them seen only once. The data originate from a study of graft-versus-host responses after intestinal transplantation. Study observations and caveats: Allografts carried high graft-versus-host to host-versus-graft clonal ratios in patients having graft-donor T cell macrochimerism. Early declines in HvG clones that occurred post-transplant were associated with peak circulating GvH clone levels.

Trimming cost V 5 bases and J 5 bases, with 19 bases left between them. The CDR3 is 15 amino acids. Germline CDR1 and CDR2: SGHRS and YFSETQ. The V gene is TRBV5-1, the J gene TRBJ2-5; D ambiguous. The TCR was taken from a human donor who was the organ donor for an intestinal transplant. The sample in question was unstimulated CD4+ T cells sorted from spleen or lymph node cells, obtained before transplant. In DNA form, the CDR3 reads TGCGCCAGCAGTTCTCCCCTTTCCCAATTGGAGACCCAGTACTTC. Protein: CASSSPLSQLETQYF.